This T cell receptor (beta chain) was recovered during a study of OX40 agonist ivuxolimab in advanced cancers. The wider study: Each dose-escalation patient presented with hepatocellular carcinoma, melanoma, renal cell or head and neck cancer. Findings of the study overall: Some of the lowest clonal expansion was seen in partial responders at 0.1-3.0 mg/kg.

Clones were sequenced by immunoSEQ multiplex PCR, and TCRdb holds only the in-frame ones, with some missing. Here the sample spans 25,000 to 40,000 clones, more than 80% being singletons. The germline V gene has CDR1 SNHLY and CDR2 FYNNEI. The CDR3 sequence is 14 residues long. Germline trimming cut 5 bases from V and 4 bases from J; bases unmatched to any gene: 7. A remark on this clone: Its target is unknown.

The sample consisted of CD4+ or CD8+ T cells sorted from blood, taken in a trial of the OX40 agonist ivuxolimab. The chain uses TRBV2 and TRBJ1-2; 7 bases align to TRBD1. The clonotype was recovered from an adult with an advanced solid tumor such as melanoma, head and neck, liver or kidney cancer. CDR3 residues: CASSFTGAGYGYTF. The CDR3 coding sequence is TGTGCCAGCAGTTTCACAGGGGCCGGCTATGGCTACACCTTC.